The 30 T cell receptor beta chains given below trace back to one sample, sequenced in a study of type 1 regulatory T cells. TCRdb itself ran the reads through MiXCR, one entry per CDR3 protein. The sample lists fewer than 3,000 distinct CDR3 sequences; around 6.7% were seen once. The sequenced sample consisted of CD4+ T cells, either the whole sample or a sorted fraction (not recorded which). These receptor sequences come from a human donor in good health.

Details on this clonotype: A read error may explain this, as a much larger clone is one base away. This chain links TRBV7-3 with TRBJ2-5; TRBD2 might be the D (6 bases). From germline, CDR1 is SGHTA and CDR2 FQGTGA. There are 13 residues in the CDR3. CDR3 residues: CACSSLASETQYF. The CDR3 DNA reads TGTGCCTGCAGCTCACTAGCATCGGAGACCCAGTACTTC.

By share, this clonotype ranks as medium-sized (0.01 to 0.1%). The V and J genes are TRBV11-2 and TRBJ2-2, with a weak D call TRBD2 (6 bases). This CDR3 contains 14 residues. Germline CDR1 and CDR2: SGHAT and FQNNGV. V was trimmed by 5 bases and J by 5 bases, leaving 12 bases between them. The DNA of the CDR3 is TGTGCCAGCAGCCTATCTCTAGCGACCGGGGAGCTGTTTTTT. This gives the protein CASSLSLATGELFF.

This clonotype is termed medium-sized. The genes are TRBV7-2 and TRBJ1-1; D gene unclear. Germline V gives CDR1 SGHTA, CDR2 FQGNSA. The V and J ends lost 6 bases and 5 bases respectively, with 19 bases between them. This CDR3 is built from 15 residues. The CDR3 nucleotides read TGTGCCAGCAGATTCGCGGGCCCCGCGGGGACTGAAGCTTTCTTT. It is translated as CASRFAGPAGTEAFF.

Sample share makes this clonotype medium-sized. V gene TRBV7-9 combines with J gene TRBJ2-7; D uncertain. Germline-derived CDR1 and CDR2 are SEHNR and FQNEAQ (reference sequence). The CDR3 runs to 14 residues. V shed 2 bases and J shed 7 bases, with 15 bases lying between them. Here the CDR3 DNA reads TGTGCCAGCAGCTTATTGGGTGCGTTCGGGGAGCAGTACTTC. It encodes CASSLLGAFGEQYF.

In its sample, this clonotype is medium-sized (0.01 to 0.1%). The rearrangement joins TRBV12-3 or TRBV12-4 to TRBJ1-1, with TRBD1 matching over 7 bases. V lost 5 bases and J lost 2; bases outside the gene matches: 8. The CDR3 consists of 15 residues. The CDR3 region has the DNA TGTGCCAGCAGTCTCCGGGACAGTATAAACACTGAAGCTTTCTTT. As protein: CASSLRDSINTEAFF.

By its share, this clonotype is medium-sized. The chain couples TRBV20-1 to TRBJ2-1; 9 bases agree with TRBD2. The germline V gene has CDR1 DFQATT and CDR2 SNEGSKA (reference sequence). This CDR3 comprises 19 residues. V dropped 3 bases and J dropped 0; count of bases not matched to a gene: 15. The CDR3 loop is CSASKPTSGGLSSYNEQFF. The CDR3 DNA is TGCAGTGCTAGTAAGCCGACTAGCGGTGGGTTAAGCTCCTACAATGAGCAGTTCTTC.

Remarks on this clonotype: The junction departs from germline at one end; a sequencing error may be responsible. The chain links TRBV4-1 to TRBJ1-1; 12 bases align to TRBD1. This CDR3 comprises 17 residues. The germline CDR1 and CDR2 sequences are MGHRA and YSYEKL. The CDR3 coding sequence is TGCACCAGCAGCCCGCTTTGGGGACAGGGGGCGAACACTGAAGCTTTCTTT. It translates to CTSSPLWGQGANTEAFF.

This clonotype is categorized as medium-sized. The chain uses TRBV2 and TRBJ1-5, with D unclear. The CDR3 extends over 15 amino acids. The V gene's germline CDR1 is SNHLY and CDR2 FYNNEI. V lost 6 bases and J 2 bases, leaving 14 bases between the germline ends. The CDR3 DNA sequence: TGTGCCAGCAGGGCTGATAGGGCGGGCAATCAGCCCCAGCATTTT. The encoded protein is CASRADRAGNQPQHF.

Relative to its sample, this clonotype is medium-sized (0.01 to 0.1%). This rearrangement joins TRBV12-3 or TRBV12-4 to TRBJ2-3, with TRBD2 matching 7 bases. This CDR3 is built from 15 residues. V trimming: 3 bases; J trimming: 5 bases; junction bases outside the gene matches: 8. CDR3: CASSFMAGRGDTQYF. DNA for the CDR3: TGTGCCAGCAGTTTCATGGCGGGGAGGGGAGATACGCAGTATTTT.

In its sample, this clonotype is medium-sized. The chain recombines TRBV28 with TRBJ1-2; D is possibly TRBD1 (5 bases). The V and J ends lost 3 bases and 2 bases respectively, with 10 bases between them. Germline CDR1 and CDR2: MDHEN and SYDVKM. CDR3 length: 14 amino acids. CDR3 sequence: CASSFRTGNYGYTF. The CDR3 DNA sequence: TGTGCCAGCAGTTTCCGAACAGGAAACTATGGCTACACCTTC.

This clonotype is medium-sized within its sample. This chain joins TRBV29-1 and TRBJ1-2; D uncertain. CDR1 is SQVTM and CDR2 is ANQGSEA in the germline V gene. Trimming removed 3 bases from V and 2 bases from J, with 13 bases in between. The CDR3 has 14 residues. CDR3 loop: CSVEWQLTNYGYTF. The CDR3 nucleotides are TGCAGCGTTGAGTGGCAGCTCACCAACTATGGCTACACCTTC.

By sample share, this clonotype is medium-sized. V usage is TRBV5-6 and J usage is TRBJ2-2; 10 bases align to TRBD2. V dropped 9 bases and J dropped 2; count of bases not matched to a gene: 16. This CDR3 has 18 amino acids. Germline lookup yields CDR1 SGHDT and CDR2 YYEEEE. As DNA, the CDR3 is TGTGCCACAGAGGGGGGGCTAGCGGGGGACTTTAACACCGGGGAGCTGTTTTTT. Protein sequence: CATEGGLAGDFNTGELFF.

On this clonotype: Being one base from a much bigger clone, this may be a read error. The chain is built from TRBV20-1 and TRBJ2-2, with D perhaps TRBD1 or TRBD2 (6 bases each). The CDR3 contains 14 residues. CDR1 is DFQATT, CDR2 SNEGSKA, per germline (reference sequence). CDR3 nucleotide sequence: TGCAGTGCTTCAGGGGCCCGAGTCACCGGGGGGCTGTTTTTT. This encodes CSASGARVTGGLFF.

This clonotype is medium-sized in the sample. The J gene is TRBJ2-3, the V gene TRBV25-1; perhaps TRBD2 as D (6 bases). Germline V gene data show CDR1 as MGHDK and CDR2 as SYGVNS. This CDR3 comprises 14 residues. V was clipped by 7 bases and J by 0 bases, with 11 bases between them. The CDR3 spells CASMGTLSTDTQYF. The CDR3 nucleotides read TGTGCCAGCATGGGGACTTTAAGCACAGATACGCAGTATTTT.

In this sample, this clonotype is medium-sized. The rearrangement uses TRBV6-2 or TRBV6-3 and TRBJ1-2; D not certain. The CDR3 length is 16 residues. V was pared by 6 bases and J by 4 bases, with 21 bases between. In germline, CDR1 is MNHEY, CDR2 SVGEGT. CDR3 sequence reads: CASSRPPGPPFYGYTF. CDR3 bases: TGTGCCAGCAGCCGACCACCGGGCCCACCTTTCTATGGCTACACCTTC.

This clonotype is classed as medium-sized. The chain is built from TRBV6-5 and TRBJ2-5; D may be TRBD1 (6 bases). Trimming pared 6 bases from V and 12 bases from J, leaving 17 bases between. Germline assignment: CDR1 MNHEY and CDR2 SVGAGI. There are 12 residues in the CDR3. CDR3 in amino acids: CASRSTSGAEYF. The CDR3 bases are TGTGCCAGCAGATCAACTTCAGGGGCAGAGTACTTC.

By its share, this clonotype is medium-sized. V usage is TRBV3-1 and J usage is TRBJ1-3, with D maybe TRBD1 (6 bases). There are 16 residues in the CDR3. The germline CDR1 and CDR2 sequences are LGHDT and YNNKEL (reference sequence). Trimming pared 4 bases from V and 2 bases from J, leaving 15 bases between. CDR3 nucleotides: TGTGCCAGCAGCCTAAGGGGAACAGGGCCTGGAAACACCATATATTTT. This gives the protein CASSLRGTGPGNTIYF.

By share, this clonotype counts as medium-sized. The chain carries TRBV5-5 and TRBJ1-6; unclear D gene. V dropped 4 bases and J dropped 0 bases, with 11 bases sitting between them. Looked up from germline, CDR1 is SGHKS and CDR2 is YYEKEE (reference sequence). The CDR3 is made up of 16 amino acids. The CDR3, as DNA: TGTGCCAGCAGCGCCTACCAGCTCTCCTATAATTCACCCCTCCACTTT. Its protein is CASSAYQLSYNSPLHF.

In this sample, this clonotype is medium-sized. This sequence joins TRBV18 and TRBJ2-4; possibly TRBD2 for D (5 bases). This CDR3 comprises 16 residues. V dropped 3 bases and J dropped 6 bases, with 18 bases sitting between them. Germline CDR1 reads KGHSH; CDR2 reads LQKENI. CDR3 sequence reads: CASSPPRGRATNIQYF. The CDR3 nucleotides are TGTGCCAGCTCACCCCCCCGGGGTCGGGCGACAAACATTCAGTACTTC.

In this sample, this clonotype is medium-sized. The chain joins TRBV6-5 to TRBJ1-2; TRBD1 might be the D (6 bases). V was clipped by 0 bases and J by 9 bases, with 14 bases between them. The germline CDR1 and CDR2 sequences are MNHEY and SVGAGI. The CDR3 contains 14 residues. The CDR3 nucleotides read TGTGCCAGCAGTTACTCGTGGGAGGGGGTGAGCTACACCTTC. This gives the protein CASSYSWEGVSYTF.

By sample fraction, this clonotype is large. The gene calls are TRBV5-1 and TRBJ2-3; the D call may be TRBD1 or TRBD2 (5 bases each). The V and J ends lost 4 bases and 2 bases respectively, with 11 bases between them. Germline lookup yields CDR1 SGHRS and CDR2 YFSETQ. The length of the CDR3 is 14 residues. The CDR3 coding sequence is TGCGCCAGCAGCACCGGGACGGTCACAGATACGCAGTATTTT. Encoded protein: CASSTGTVTDTQYF.

This clonotype has more than one count but fewer than ten. V and J are TRBV4-1 and TRBJ2-4; D perhaps matches TRBD2 (6 bases). CDR1 and CDR2 from the germline V gene are MGHRA and YSYEKL. Trimming stripped 7 bases from V and 0 bases from J, with 31 bases between. The CDR3 is 21 residues long. CDR3 sequence reads: CASTPSMGLFQKNLAKNIQYF. The CDR3 DNA follows: TGCGCCAGCACCCCCTCCATGGGACTTTTCCAGAAGAACCTAGCCAAAAACATTCAGTACTTC.

This clonotype rates as medium-sized. The chain employs TRBV5-1 and TRBJ2-1; D unresolved. Germline V gene data show CDR1 as SGHRS and CDR2 as YFSETQ. V shed 3 bases and J shed 2 bases, with 9 bases lying between them. The CDR3 is made up of 14 amino acids. CDR3 loop: CASSSAPAYNEQFF. CDR3 DNA: TGCGCCAGCAGCTCCGCCCCGGCCTACAATGAGCAGTTCTTC. Complete variable domain (other parts from reference TRBV5-1 and TRBJ2-1): KAGVTQTPRYLIKTRGQQVTLSCSPISGHRSVSWYQQTPGQGLQFLFEYFSETQRNKGNFPGRFSGRQFSNSRSEMNVSTLELGDSALYLCASSSAPAYNEQFFGPGTRLTVL.

This clonotype is termed large. The chain joins TRBV12-3 or TRBV12-4 to TRBJ1-2; 10 bases map to TRBD1. V lost 5 bases to trimming and J lost 6 bases; unmatched junction nucleotides: 9. This CDR3 has 15 residues. As DNA, the CDR3 is TGTGCCAGCAGTCCAGACAGGGGGCGCCTTGATGGCTACACCTTC. As protein: CASSPDRGRLDGYTF.

This clonotype is termed medium-sized (0.01 to 0.1%). The rearrangement links TRBV9 to TRBJ1-3; D not resolved. The CDR3 is made up of 12 amino acids. Trimming took 0 bases from V and 4 from J, leaving 2 bases between them. Germline-derived CDR1 and CDR2 are SGDLS and YYNGEE. The CDR3 reads CASSVAGNTIYF. Written as DNA, the CDR3 is TGTGCCAGCAGCGTAGCAGGAAACACCATATATTTT.

This clonotype qualifies as medium-sized (0.01 to 0.1%). The chain couples TRBV25-1 to TRBJ2-3; the D gene is possibly TRBD2 (5 bases). V was cut by 3 bases and J by 4 bases, with 8 bases left in between. The CDR3 has 13 amino acids. Germline-derived CDR1 and CDR2 are MGHDK and SYGVNS. The CDR3 nucleotides read TGTGCCAGCAGTGAGGAGGTTGCAGATACGCAGTATTTT. Protein product: CASSEEVADTQYF.

This clonotype is medium-sized. The chain is built from TRBV7-8 and TRBJ2-6; TRBD1 is a possible D gene (6 bases). The germline V gene has CDR1 SGHVS and CDR2 FQNEAQ. The CDR3 has 20 residues. The V end was cut by 4 bases, the J end by 0 bases, with 22 bases between. The CDR3 reads CASSSRGNRVLSSGANVLTF. The CDR3 nucleotides read TGTGCCAGCAGCTCCCGAGGGAACAGGGTTTTGAGCTCTGGGGCCAACGTCCTGACTTTC.

By its share, this clonotype is medium-sized. This chain connects TRBV5-1 to TRBJ1-1; 7 nucleotides align to TRBD1. Germline values: CDR1 SGHRS, CDR2 YFSETQ. Trimming cost V 4 bases and J 0 bases; bases outside gene matches: 3. CDR3 length: 14 amino acids. The chain's CDR3 is CASSETGLNTEAFF. The CDR3 coding sequence is TGCGCCAGCAGCGAGACAGGGTTGAACACTGAAGCTTTCTTT.

This clonotype is categorized as medium-sized. The chain carries TRBV20-1 and TRBJ1-4; D is uncertain. V was clipped by 1 base and J by 3 bases, with 3 bases between them. The CDR3 covers 12 residues. CDR1 is DFQATT, CDR2 SNEGSKA, per germline (reference sequence). CDR3 protein: CSARGPNEKLFF. As DNA, the CDR3 is TGCAGTGCTAGAGGCCCTAATGAAAAACTGTTTTTT.

This clonotype is termed medium-sized. The rearrangement uses TRBV7-9 and TRBJ2-7; D is uncertain. Deletions cut 3 bases from V and 6 bases from J, with 9 bases between. CDR3 length equals 12 residues. Per germline, CDR1 SEHNR and CDR2 FQNEAQ (reference sequence). The CDR3 bases are TGTGCCAGCAGCTTGGCCATAGGCGAGCAGTACTTC. Protein: CASSLAIGEQYF.